This TCR beta chain was sequenced during a study of ipilimumab plus nivolumab after autologous stem cell transplantation. Study-level points and caveats: The authors say TCR, Treg and microbiome findings warrant further study.

Starting 14 to 28 days after autologous transplant, ipilimumab 1 mg/kg was given. TCRdb's table, derived via immunoSEQ multiplex PCR, lists solely in-frame clones and lacks some. Of 15,000 to 20,000 clones listed, 75% to 85% are singletons. V gave up 2 bases and J gave up 5 bases, with 10 bases separating them. The CDR3 is 13 amino acids. The germline CDR1 and CDR2 sequences are GTSNPN and SVGIG (reference sequence). About this clone: Its antigen remains unknown.

The J gene is TRBJ1-5, the V gene TRBV30; the D is unclear. The TCR comes from a male donor with diffuse large B-cell lymphoma. The sequencing here drew on PBMCs, taken in a trial of ipilimumab plus nivolumab as post-transplant consolidation. CDR3 in DNA: TGTGCCTGGAGTACCGAGCAAGATCAGCCCCAGCATTTT. It encodes CAWSTEQDQPQHF. The full variable domain, rest sourced from reference TRBV30 and TRBJ1-5, is SQTIHQWPATLVQPVGSPLSLECTVEGTSNPNLYWYRQAAGRGLQLLFYSVGIGQISSEVPQNLSASRPQDRQFILSSKKLLLSDSGFYLCAWSTEQDQPQHFGDGTRLSIL.